One sample yielded the 13 T cell receptor beta chains listed below, sequenced in a study of post-analysis software for immune sequencing data. Study-wide results and caveats: TRBV segments more frequent in patients than in controls numbered several and included TRBV5-6, TRBV5-1 and TRBV20-1.

Their antigen targets remain unknown. Unique molecular identifiers tagged the TCR beta cDNA libraries. Each CDR3 protein is one row after TCRdb ran MiXCR on the PCR reads. The top ten clones hold around 0.6% of a sample with fewer than 850,000 distinct CDR3 sequences, just under 30% of them seen once. Sequencing input: blood. The receptors originated from a girl aged 5-17 years with multiple sclerosis.

The rearrangement joins TRBV5-1 to TRBJ2-1; 10 bases agree with TRBD2. In germline, CDR1 is SGHRS, CDR2 YFSETQ. Trimming at V came to 0 bases and at J to 6 bases, leaving 3 bases not matched to a gene. CDR3 length: 15 amino acids. The CDR3 region has the DNA TGCGCCAGCAGCTTGGATCTAGCGGGAGCCAATGAGCAGTTCTTC. This codes for CASSLDLAGANEQFF.

This clonotype has a single count. CDR3 sequence reads: CSASRQGAGGELFF. The CDR3 region has the DNA TGCAGTGCTAGTCGGCAGGGGGCTGGCGGGGAGCTGTTTTTT. This rearrangement joins TRBV20-1 to TRBJ2-2, with TRBD1 matching 8 bases. Germline V gene sequence: CDR1 DFQATT, CDR2 SNEGSKA (reference sequence). The CDR3 contains 14 residues. V was pared by 3 bases and J by 7 bases, with 7 bases of the junction left unmatched.

This clonotype was seen more than once but under ten times. CDR3 region: CSVVGEGRAFF. CDR3 sequence (DNA): TGCAGCGTTGTTGGGGAGGGCCGAGCTTTCTTT. The rearrangement uses TRBV29-1 and TRBJ1-1; no clear D gene. CDR3 length equals 11 residues. V was cut by 4 bases and J by 10 bases, with 13 bases left in between. Per germline, CDR1 SQVTM and CDR2 ANQGSEA.

This clonotype was found many times. The chain employs TRBV6-5 and TRBJ1-2; TRBD1 might be the D (5 bases). The CDR3 runs to 10 residues. CDR1 and CDR2 from the germline V gene are MNHEY and SVGAGI. V gave up 8 bases and J gave up 7 bases, with 8 bases separating them. The CDR3 spells CASFRVGYTF. In DNA form, the CDR3 reads TGTGCCAGCTTCAGGGTTGGCTACACCTTC.

Comment on this clonotype: This may come from a read error, since a much larger clone is one base off. The rearrangement joins TRBV3-1 to TRBJ2-3; the D call may be TRBD1 or TRBD2 (5 bases each). CDR1 is LGHDT and CDR2 is YNNKEL in the germline V gene (reference sequence). V lost 5 bases and J lost 12, with 15 bases in between. CDR3 size: 12 residues. The CDR3 loop is CASSYRGNRQYF. For the CDR3, the DNA is TGTGCCAGCAGCTACCGGGGCAATAGACAGTATTTT.

This clonotype was detected a few times. This chain uses TRBV20-1 with TRBJ2-3; TRBD1 is a possible D gene (6 bases). The CDR3 extends over 13 amino acids. Between the trimmed V and J ends, which lost 3 bases and 6 bases, there was a span of 13 bases. Germline loops: CDR1 DFQATT, CDR2 SNEGSKA (reference sequence). The CDR3 region is CSASFGTGDTQYF. As DNA, the CDR3 is TGCAGTGCTAGTTTTGGCACAGGGGATACGCAGTATTTT.

V and J are TRBV6-6 and TRBJ2-3, with TRBD1 as a possible D gene (6 bases). The CDR3 has 14 amino acids. V was shortened by 7 bases and J by 1 base, with 12 bases between the two germline ends. CDR1 and CDR2 from the germline V gene are MNHNY and SVGAGI (reference sequence). CDR3 sequence reads: CASTEGGGTDTQYF. CDR3 in DNA: TGTGCCAGCACCGAAGGGGGTGGCACAGATACGCAGTATTTT.

The chain carries TRBV28 and TRBJ2-7; D is ambiguous. Germline V gives CDR1 MDHEN, CDR2 SYDVKM. The V and J ends lost 6 bases and 4 bases respectively, with 13 bases between them. This CDR3 region has 13 residues. CDR3 in amino acids: CASRADWGYEQYF. CDR3 in DNA: TGTGCCAGCAGAGCCGACTGGGGTTACGAGCAGTACTTC.

This clonotype was picked up a small number of times. The chain recombines TRBV20-1 with TRBJ2-5, with 8 bases matching TRBD2. Germline assignment: CDR1 DFQATT and CDR2 SNEGSKA (reference sequence). CDR3 length: 16 residues. The V gene end was trimmed by 5 bases and the J gene end by 0 bases; junction bases not matched to a gene: 11. The CDR3 DNA is TGCAGTGCTGCCAAGGATAGCGGGGAGTACCAAGAGACCCAGTACTTC. This translates into CSAAKDSGEYQETQYF.

This clonotype has more than one count but fewer than ten. The V call is TRBV15, the J call TRBJ2-6; 7 nucleotides align to TRBD1. There are 15 residues in the CDR3. The V gene's germline CDR1 is LNHNV and CDR2 YYDKDF (reference sequence). J lost 3 bases, V lost 2 bases, and 1 base had no gene match. In DNA form, the CDR3 reads TGTGCCACCAGCAGAAGGGGGCTTGGGGCCAACGTCCTGACTTTC. Translating gives CATSRRGLGANVLTF.

This clonotype has a handful of counts. V usage is TRBV20-1 and J usage is TRBJ2-7; perhaps TRBD2 as D (6 bases). The CDR3 sequence is 12 residues long. Germline V lookup: CDR1 DFQATT, CDR2 SNEGSKA (reference sequence). Trimming removed 5 bases at V and 3 bases at J, with 11 bases between. This chain's CDR3 is CSAREDYYEQYF. CDR3 bases: TGCAGTGCTCGCGAGGACTACTACGAGCAGTACTTC.

This clonotype was counted only a few times. The rearrangement joins TRBV6-5 to TRBJ1-1; TRBD1 is a possible D gene (5 bases). With 4 bases removed from V and 1 base from J, the gap between germline ends came to 16 bases. Germline loops: CDR1 MNHEY, CDR2 SVGAGI. This CDR3 region has 16 residues. The CDR3 DNA follows: TGTGCCAGCAGTTTCAGGCGGGGGGTCCAGAACACTGAAGCTTTCTTT. As protein: CASSFRRGVQNTEAFF.

The sample holds a few counts of this clonotype. This rearrangement joins TRBV4-3 to TRBJ2-5; 8 nucleotides line up with TRBD2. The CDR3 has 15 amino acids. Unmatched junction bases numbered 5, after V lost 0 bases and J lost 5 bases. Per the germline V gene, CDR1 is LGHNA and CDR2 is YSLEER. The CDR3 DNA sequence: TGCGCCAGCAGCCAAGACAGCGGGAGAGGCGAGACCCAGTACTTC. This encodes CASSQDSGRGETQYF.